Sequencing of this TCR beta chain was carried out in a study of shared clonotypes between healthy human individuals. Per germline, CDR1 SGHTA and CDR2 FQGNSA. Trimming removed 5 bases from V and 3 bases from J; junction bases left unmatched: 8. The length of the CDR3 is 15 residues. Some clones are missing from TCRdb's copy, which holds only in-frame ones; the method was immunoSEQ multiplex PCR. Found here are about a million clones, about 72% of them singletons; the top ten hold approximately 0.9%. The rearrangement joins TRBV7-2 to TRBJ2-3; 7 bases are shared with TRBD1. Sample: memory CD4+ T cells from PBMCs. The sample's subset: CD45RA-negative fraction. This sequence was found in a man aged 18 to 30 in good health. Some clones in this sample may be carry-over from other donors' samples. CDR3 residues: CASSLTGTDTDTQYF. For the CDR3, the DNA is TGTGCCAGCAGCCTAACCGGGACAGATACAGATACGCAGTATTTT.